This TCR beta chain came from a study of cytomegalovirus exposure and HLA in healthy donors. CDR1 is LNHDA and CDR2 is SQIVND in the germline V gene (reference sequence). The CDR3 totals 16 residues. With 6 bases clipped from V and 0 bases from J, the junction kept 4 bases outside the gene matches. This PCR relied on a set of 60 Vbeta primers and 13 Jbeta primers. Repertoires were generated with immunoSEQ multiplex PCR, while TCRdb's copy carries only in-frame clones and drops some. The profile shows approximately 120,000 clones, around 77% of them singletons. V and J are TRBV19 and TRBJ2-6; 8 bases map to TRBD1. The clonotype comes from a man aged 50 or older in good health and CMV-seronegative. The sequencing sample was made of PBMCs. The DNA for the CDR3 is TGTGCCAGTAGGGGGACAGGCAGCTCTGGGGCCAACGTCCTGACTTTC. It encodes CASRGTGSSGANVLTF.